Below, 26 T cell receptor beta chains from the same sample are listed, as sequenced in a study of blood T cells in healthy people across ages. Then a second PCR, running about 6 to 12 cycles, was carried out with a sample-barcoded 5' primer and a J-beta primer mix. TCRdb redid the calling of the 5' RACE reads with MiXCR, one entry per CDR3 protein. The sample lists around 790,000 distinct CDR3 sequences; roughly 44% were seen once. The sample comprised blood. These receptors were taken from a man aged 60 to 69 in good health.

The chain carries TRBV28 and TRBJ2-4, with a possible D match to TRBD2 (5 bases). The DNA end favors TRBJ2-7, so the J call may be wrong. The CDR3 has 14 residues. The germline V gene has CDR1 MDHEN and CDR2 SYDVKM. CDR3 sequence: CASGGLVRWNEQYF. The CDR3 DNA reads TGTGCCAGCGGCGGGTTGGTGCGCTGGAACGAGCAGTACTTC.

The V call is TRBV5-1, the J call TRBJ2-5, with 10 bases aligning to TRBD1. Per germline, CDR1 SGHRS and CDR2 YFSETQ. This CDR3 contains 15 residues. V trimming: 2 bases; J trimming: 4 bases; junction bases outside the gene matches: 5. In nucleotides, the CDR3 is TGCGCCAGCAGCTTAGACAGGGGGCTTGGAGAGACCCAGTACTTC. Its translation is CASSLDRGLGETQYF.

The V call is TRBV14, the J call TRBJ2-1, with 9 bases lining up with TRBD2. From germline, CDR1 is SGHDN and CDR2 FVKESK. This CDR3 is built from 18 residues. J gave up 7 bases and V 4 bases, and 17 bases lay outside the gene matches. The CDR3 sequence is CASSLLTGRGGSVNEQFF. CDR3 sequence (DNA): TGTGCCAGCAGCCTCCTCACAGGGCGGGGGGGCAGTGTGAATGAGCAGTTCTTC.

This clonotype has a count of ten or more. This chain connects TRBV11-2 to TRBJ2-7, with 14 bases matching TRBD2. J lost 3 bases, V lost 3 bases, and 1 base had no gene match. Germline lookup yields CDR1 SGHAT and CDR2 FQNNGV. The CDR3 loop spans 15 amino acids. Here the CDR3 DNA reads TGTGCCAGCAGCTTCGGACTAGCGGGGGGCTACGAGCAGTACTTC. This sequence encodes CASSFGLAGGYEQYF.

This clonotype was detected many times. This sequence joins TRBV5-1 and TRBJ1-5, with D uncertain. V lost 0 bases, J lost 0 bases, and 7 bases lay in between. Germline-derived CDR1 and CDR2 are SGHRS and YFSETQ. The length of the CDR3 is 15 residues. CDR3 sequence reads: CASSLGGYSNQPQHF. In DNA, the CDR3 is TGCGCCAGCAGCTTGGGCGGTTATAGCAATCAGCCCCAGCATTTT. The entire variable domain, with the rest obtained from reference TRBV5-1 and TRBJ1-5, is as follows: KAGVTQTPRYLIKTRGQQVTLSCSPISGHRSVSWYQQTPGQGLQFLFEYFSETQRNKGNFPGRFSGRQFSNSRSEMNVSTLELGDSALYLCASSLGGYSNQPQHFGDGTRLSIL.

V and J are TRBV15 and TRBJ2-5; D unresolved. Germline CDR1 is LNHNV and CDR2 is YYDKDF (reference sequence). This CDR3 is 14 amino acids long. V lost 0 bases and J 11 bases, leaving 16 bases between the germline ends. Here the CDR3 reads CATSRERLTDEQYF. The CDR3 nucleotides are TGTGCCACCAGCAGAGAGAGACTTACCGATGAGCAGTACTTC.

This clonotype was found a few times. The chain links TRBV7-3 to TRBJ2-1, with TRBD1 identical over 11 bases. Trimming removed 3 bases from V and 6 bases from J; junction bases left unmatched: 7. Germline CDR1 reads SGHTA; CDR2 reads FQGTGA. This CDR3 spans 16 amino acids. CDR3 sequence (DNA): TGTGCCAGCAGCTTTGGGGGGACAGGGGGTGCCAATGAGCAGTTCTTC. Encoded protein: CASSFGGTGGANEQFF.

This clonotype was picked up a small number of times. The V and J genes are TRBV29-1 and TRBJ2-5; the match to TRBD1 covers 8 bases. Trimming at V came to 7 bases and at J to 2 bases, leaving 3 bases not matched to a gene. The CDR3 totals 12 residues. The germline V gene has CDR1 SQVTM and CDR2 ANQGSEA. CDR3 region: CSADRGQETQYF. Here the CDR3 DNA reads TGCAGCGCCGACAGGGGTCAAGAGACCCAGTACTTC.

This chain uses TRBV12-3 or TRBV12-4 with TRBJ2-3; TRBD1 agrees at 11 bases. This CDR3 has 12 amino acids. J gave up 5 bases and V 10 bases, and 2 bases lay outside the gene matches. The CDR3 region has the DNA TGTGCCACGGACAGGGGGCTAGATACGCAGTATTTT. Amino acids: CATDRGLDTQYF.

The table lists this clonotype with a few counts. The chain couples TRBV5-1 to TRBJ2-5, with a weak D call TRBD2 (5 bases). The CDR3 spans 14 residues. Germline CDR1 reads SGHRS; CDR2 reads YFSETQ. Trimming stripped 2 bases from V and 3 bases from J, with 11 bases between. The CDR3 loop reads CASSFFDGEETQYF. The CDR3 DNA is TGCGCCAGCAGCTTCTTTGACGGGGAAGAGACCCAGTACTTC.

The V gene is TRBV12-3 or TRBV12-4, the J gene TRBJ1-1; D is possibly TRBD1 (5 bases). The CDR3 is made up of 14 amino acids. V was shortened by 2 bases and J by 3 bases, with 10 bases between the two germline ends. This CDR3 is CASSLRGRYTEAFF. CDR3 DNA sequence: TGTGCCAGCAGTTTAAGGGGTCGGTACACTGAAGCTTTCTTT.

The chain links TRBV20-1 to TRBJ1-2; 9 nucleotides match TRBD1. CDR3 size: 15 residues. The germline gives CDR1 DFQATT, CDR2 SNEGSKA (reference sequence). Trimming took 6 bases from V and 8 from J; bases not matched to a gene: 16. The CDR3, as DNA: TGCAGTGCCTACCTAGCGCCGGGACAGGGAGGCGGCTACACCTTC. It yields the protein CSAYLAPGQGGGYTF.

The rearrangement links TRBV12-3 or TRBV12-4 to TRBJ1-2; no reliable D call. The length of the CDR3 is 12 residues. The V end was cut by 6 bases, the J end by 4 bases, with 9 bases between. Here the CDR3 reads CASSQSLYGYTF. CDR3 DNA sequence: TGTGCCAGCAGCCAATCCCTCTATGGCTACACCTTC.

The table lists this clonotype with a few counts. The genes are TRBV29-1 and TRBJ2-1, with D perhaps matching TRBD1 or TRBD2 (5 bases each). Germline CDR1 SQVTM, CDR2 ANQGSEA. The CDR3 has 17 amino acids. Trimming shortened V by 0 bases and J by 0 bases, and 15 bases separated the two germline ends. The CDR3 is CSVEDLAGASSYNEQFF. The CDR3 DNA is TGCAGCGTTGAAGACCTAGCTGGGGCCAGCTCCTACAATGAGCAGTTCTTC.

The chain is built from TRBV9 and TRBJ2-1, with 7 bases identical to TRBD1. Near its end, the DNA agrees better with TRBJ2-7, so the J call may be wrong. Germline values: CDR1 SGDLS, CDR2 YYNGEE. The CDR3 is 21 amino acids. In DNA, the CDR3 is TGTGCCAGCAGCGTAGTTTCCCCCGCCGACAGGGATCCCAGCTCCTACAATGAGCAGTACTTC. Protein: CASSVVSPADRDPSSYNEQYF.

The gene calls are TRBV7-9 and TRBJ2-5; TRBD2 matches 8 bases. Germline-derived CDR1 and CDR2 are SEHNR and FQNEAQ (reference sequence). The V and J ends lost 4 bases and 3 bases, in that order; junction bases with no gene match: 13. The CDR3 is 17 amino acids. CDR3 sequence reads: CASSWPTGGGFEETQYF. The DNA of the CDR3 is TGTGCCAGCAGCTGGCCCACGGGCGGGGGGTTTGAAGAGACCCAGTACTTC. The full variable domain, its missing parts supplied by reference TRBV7-9 and TRBJ2-5, is DTGVSQNPRHKITKRGQNVTFRCDPISEHNRLYWYRQTLGQGPEFLTYFQNEAQLEKSRLLSDRFSAERPKGSFSTLEIQRTEQGDSAMYLCASSWPTGGGFEETQYFGPGTRLLVL.

This clonotype occurred a few times. The chain recombines TRBV12-3 or TRBV12-4 with TRBJ1-1, with D maybe TRBD1 (5 bases). The V and J ends lost 5 bases and 11 bases respectively, with 21 bases between them. The CDR3 sequence is 14 residues long. CDR3 sequence (DNA): TGTGCCAGCAGTCCTACTGGGAATCCAGGGCGGGCTTTCTTT. It is translated as CASSPTGNPGRAFF.

This clonotype was observed a handful of times. The rearrangement links TRBV20-1 to TRBJ2-1, with TRBD2 matching over 10 bases. In germline, CDR1 is DFQATT, CDR2 SNEGSKA (reference sequence). J lost 3 bases, V lost 5 bases, and 7 bases had no gene match. The CDR3 covers 15 residues. The CDR3 DNA reads TGCAGTGCTTTCTTACTAGCGGGGAACTACAATGAGCAGTTCTTC. As protein: CSAFLLAGNYNEQFF.

The rearrangement links TRBV24-1 to TRBJ2-1; tentatively, D is TRBD1 (5 bases). The CDR3 contains 15 residues. Trimming left V 5 bases short and J 6 bases short, with 16 bases between. From germline, CDR1 is KGHDR and CDR2 SFDVKD. Here the CDR3 DNA reads TGTGCCACCAGTGCGGCTCCTCAGGGTCTCAATGAGCAGTTCTTC. Translating it yields CATSAAPQGLNEQFF.

In its sample, this clonotype was seen many times. The CDR3 loop reads CSVEGPRGQGSGGYTF. CDR3 nucleotide sequence: TGCAGCGTTGAAGGACCCCGGGGACAGGGATCAGGGGGCTACACCTTC. The chain is built from TRBV29-1 and TRBJ1-2; the match to TRBD1 covers 9 bases. Germline CDR1 SQVTM, CDR2 ANQGSEA. Trimming took 1 base from V and 8 from J; bases not matched to a gene: 14. The CDR3 is 16 residues long.

On this clonotype itself: This could be a read error, since a much larger clone is one nucleotide away. The V call is TRBV29-1, the J call TRBJ2-5; D is unresolved. The CDR3 is 11 amino acids. Trimming shortened V by 7 bases and J by 9 bases, and 15 bases separated the two germline ends. Looked up from germline, CDR1 is SQVTM and CDR2 is ANQGSEA. The CDR3 nucleotides read TGCAGCGCACTCCTAGGCGCGGCCCAGTACTTC. This codes for CSALLGAAQYF.

The rearrangement joins TRBV20-1 to TRBJ1-1, with D possibly TRBD1 on 6 matching bases. Germline values: CDR1 DFQATT, CDR2 SNEGSKA (reference sequence). The CDR3 consists of 15 residues. V lost 1 base to trimming and J lost 2 bases, with 14 bases between them. The CDR3 bases are TGCAGTGCTAGAGCGGGGAGAGGGACAAACACTGAAGCTTTCTTT. As protein: CSARAGRGTNTEAFF.

This clonotype was detected only a few times. The gene calls are TRBV6-6 and TRBJ2-7, with 8 bases identical to TRBD2. CDR1 is MNHNY, CDR2 SVGAGI, per germline (reference sequence). The ends lost 3 bases at V and 1 base at J; junction bases unmatched: 8. This CDR3 has 16 residues. Written as DNA, the CDR3 is TGTGCCAGCAGTTATGACCTAGCGGGCCATTCCTACGAGCAGTACTTC. Its protein is CASSYDLAGHSYEQYF.

V gene TRBV7-9 combines with J gene TRBJ1-5; TRBD1 might be the D (5 bases). Between the trimmed V and J ends, which lost 5 bases and 5 bases, there was a span of 10 bases. The CDR3 loop spans 13 amino acids. Germline loops: CDR1 SEHNR, CDR2 FQNEAQ (reference sequence). Here the CDR3 DNA reads TGTGCCAGCAGCACCGGGGGGGATCAGCCCCAGCATTTT. Encoded protein: CASSTGGDQPQHF.

The CDR3 sequence is CASSNQGANEQFF. CDR3 sequence (DNA): TGTGCCAGTAGTAACCAAGGGGCGAATGAGCAGTTCTTC. The chain carries TRBV19 and TRBJ2-1; D is perhaps TRBD1 (5 bases). The CDR3 covers 13 residues. Germline assignment: CDR1 LNHDA and CDR2 SQIVND (reference sequence). Trimming removed 4 bases from V and 7 bases from J, with 11 bases in between.

V gene TRBV12-3 or TRBV12-4 combines with J gene TRBJ2-5, with D perhaps assigned TRBD1 or TRBD2 (5 bases each). The closer fit of TRBJ2-7 to the DNA end suggests the J call may be wrong. The length of the CDR3 is 12 residues. The CDR3 DNA follows: TGTGCCAGCTCTTGGGGGTGGTACGAGCAGTACTTC. It encodes CASSWGWYEQYF.